Described below is a single T cell receptor beta chain sequence and its context. The CDR3 sequence is 15 residues long. The germline V and J ends were trimmed by 0 bases and 3 bases, with 12 bases remaining between them. The germline V gene encodes CDR1 LNHNV and CDR2 YYDKDF (reference sequence). The data derive from a study of blood T cell repertoires in COVID-19. In the study overall: Samples came from the United States, Italy and Spain, spanning acute and convalescent COVID-19. From T cells, B-cell-depleted T cells, or PBMCs came the material, which was cDNA or gDNA.

Using immunoSEQ multiplex PCR, the repertoire was profiled, and TCRdb retains in-frame clones only, with some absent. The table includes under 300,000 clones, approximately 86% detected once. The rearrangement uses TRBV15 and TRBJ2-7; possibly TRBD1 for D (6 bases). The sequence derives from a man in his 60s who had recovered from COVID-19. Sequencing was carried out using peripheral blood. The CDR3 protein is CATSRDRQGYYEQYF. CDR3 sequence (DNA): TGTGCCACCAGCAGAGATAGGCAGGGGTACTACGAGCAGTACTTC.